This record concerns one T cell receptor (beta chain) sequence. The record originates from a study of blood T cell repertoires in COVID-19. V lost 1 base, J lost 8 bases, and 17 bases lay in between. CDR3 length: 15 residues. The germline V gene encodes CDR1 MDHEN and CDR2 SYDVKM. TCRdb's copy holds only in-frame clones and misses some; the assay was immunoSEQ multiplex PCR. The data hold about 380,000 clones, with about 89% observed a single time. This chain connects TRBV28 to TRBJ1-2, with a weak D call TRBD1 (5 bases). The source material was peripheral blood. The sequence came from a man between 40 and 49 years old with acute or convalescent COVID-19. This CDR3 reads CASSLFGRALGGYTF. The CDR3 bases are TGTGCCAGCAGTTTATTCGGCAGGGCTCTAGGCGGCTACACCTTC.